These T cell receptor beta chains were read from a single sample in a study of T-cell memory formation after mild COVID-19. TCRdb re-called the 5' RACE reads with MiXCR, one entry per CDR3 protein. The repertoire consists of 110,000 to 150,000 distinct CDR3 sequences, with roughly 24% occurring once and the leading ten covering roughly 25%. The material sequenced was PBMCs or a T cell subset sorted from them (not recorded which). These TCRs come from an adult woman who had mild COVID-19 (a few samples of this study predate the infection). Cell type and time point are not known. Both conserved end residues are part of each CDR3. The D gene is left open where the match is weak. The size entry is marked missing in some rows and otherwise reads once, few, many or a size class.

size,V,D,J,DNA,CDR3
NA,TRBV5-1,NA,TRBJ1-5,TGCGCCAGCAGCTTCGGGGAGGGCAATCAGCCCCAGCATTTT,CASSFGEGNQPQHF
few,TRBV6-5,NA,TRBJ1-1,TGTGCCAGCAGTCCCCATTTAAGGGAAAAAGCTTTCTTT,CASSPHLREKAFF
few,TRBV15,NA,TRBJ2-7,TGTGCCACCAGCAGAGGGGAGGTGGTCGAGCAGTACTTC,CATSRGEVVEQYF
NA,TRBV11-3,TRBD2,TRBJ2-3,TGTGCCAGCAGCGGTCGACTAGCGGGAGGGCCTAGCGCAGATACGCAGTATTTT,CASSGRLAGGPSADTQYF
few,TRBV5-1,NA,TRBJ2-7,TGCGCCAGCAGCTTGCCACGAGGCTACGAGCAGTACTTC,CASSLPRGYEQYF
few,TRBV7-9,NA,TRBJ2-7,TGTGCCAGCAGCTTACTAAGATACAGGGACTACGAGCAGTACTTC,CASSLLRYRDYEQYF
NA,TRBV6-5,TRBD1,TRBJ1-1,TGTGCCAGCAGTTACTTTTTTAAGGTGGGCTGGACAGGGACCCTCCCGAACACTGAAGCTTTCTTT,CASSYFFKVGWTGTLPNTEAFF
few,TRBV4-3,NA,TRBJ2-1,TGCGCCAGCAGCCAATACCCCATGGGCTATGAGCAGTTCTTC,CASSQYPMGYEQFF
NA,TRBV29-1,TRBD2,TRBJ2-7,TGCAGCGTAGAATTTAGCGGGGGCTCCTACGAGCAGTACTTC,CSVEFSGGSYEQYF
medium-sized,TRBV11-3,NA,TRBJ1-2,TGTGCCAGCAGTTATACTTGGGAAGTCTACTTC,CASSYTWEVYF
NA,TRBV12-3/TRBV12-4,TRBD1,TRBJ1-2,TGTGCCAGCAGTTTATTAGGGACAGGGGATGGCTACACCTTC,CASSLLGTGDGYTF
few,TRBV6-2/TRBV6-3,NA,TRBJ2-3,TGTGCCACTTCTGGGACCGCTAACACAGATACGCAGTATTTT,CATSGTANTDTQYF
few,TRBV6-5,TRBD2,TRBJ2-1,TGTGCCAGCAGTCATGGGACTAGCGAGTACTTATACAATGAGCAGTTCTTC,CASSHGTSEYLYNEQFF
NA,TRBV23-1,NA,TRBJ2-7,TGCGCCAGCAGTTCCAGGGTTTGCGCCTACGAGCAGTACTTC,CASSSRVCAYEQYF
medium-sized,TRBV28,NA,TRBJ1-5,TGTGCCAGCACCTTAGGATTGCAGGGGAGTCAGCCCCAGCATTTT,CASTLGLQGSQPQHF
NA,TRBV5-1,TRBD1,TRBJ2-7,TGCGCCAGCAGCACCGGACAGGGTCAGCGGTTCGCCTACGAGCAGTACTTC,CASSTGQGQRFAYEQYF
NA,TRBV5-1,TRBD1,TRBJ2-1,TGCGCCAGCAGCCCGGACAGGGCCTCCTACAATGAGCAGTTCTTC,CASSPDRASYNEQFF
NA,TRBV7-8,NA,TRBJ2-3,TGTGCCAGCAGCCCCGGGGTGGGCGGCACAGATACGCAGTATTTT,CASSPGVGGTDTQYF
NA,TRBV4-1,TRBD1,TRBJ1-2,TGCGCCAGCAGTAGGACAGGGGGCGATTTGGGCTACACCTTC,CASSRTGGDLGYTF
NA,TRBV7-9,TRBD1,TRBJ1-2,TGTGCCAGCAGCCGGACAGGGACTGGCTACACCTTC,CASSRTGTGYTF
few,TRBV9,TRBD1,TRBJ2-1,TGTGCCAGCAGCCCAATGGGACAGCTTTACTACAATGAGCAGTTCTTC,CASSPMGQLYYNEQFF
NA,TRBV20-1,NA,TRBJ2-5,TGCAGTGCTAGAGACGAAGGGGTGCCCCAGTACTTC,CSARDEGVPQYF
few,TRBV11-3,NA,TRBJ2-1,TGTGCCAGCACCAGACACGTGGGACTTGAATACAATGAGCAGTTCTTC,CASTRHVGLEYNEQFF
few,TRBV12-3/TRBV12-4,TRBD1,TRBJ1-5,TGTGCCAGCACCGCCGGGACAGGGGGCCTCAATCAGCCCCAGCATTTT,CASTAGTGGLNQPQHF
NA,TRBV12-3/TRBV12-4,NA,TRBJ1-1,TGTGCCAGCAGTTTAGGGGCCCCGCGCACTGAAGCTTTCTTT,CASSLGAPRTEAFF
few,TRBV7-6,TRBD2,TRBJ2-1,TGTGCCAGCAGCTTAGAAGGCTGGCGGGGGGGCGAGGACAATGAGCAGTTCTTC,CASSLEGWRGGEDNEQFF
NA,TRBV4-1,TRBD1,TRBJ2-3,TGCGCCAGCAGCCAAGTCACAGGGGCAGATACGCAGTATTTT,CASSQVTGADTQYF
NA,TRBV14,TRBD1,TRBJ1-4,TGTGCCAGCAGCCAAGGACAGGGCCCTGAAAAACTGTTTTTT,CASSQGQGPEKLFF
few,TRBV5-6,TRBD2,TRBJ2-7,TGTGCCAGCAGCTTGGACGCGGGGGGGCTCCCCGTCCACGAGCAGTACTTC,CASSLDAGGLPVHEQYF
NA,TRBV24-1,NA,TRBJ2-5,TGTGCCACCAGTGCCACAGGACAACAAGAGACCCAGTACTTC,CATSATGQQETQYF
NA,TRBV3-1,NA,TRBJ1-5,TGTGCCAGCAGCCAAGAAGATACAGGGTTCTATAGCAATCAGCCCCAGCATTTT,CASSQEDTGFYSNQPQHF
NA,TRBV12-3/TRBV12-4,NA,TRBJ2-6,TGTGCCAGCAGTTTAGACTCTGGGGCCAACGTCCTGACTTTC,CASSLDSGANVLTF
NA,TRBV9,NA,TRBJ2-7,TGTGCCAGCAGCGTAGCTGCCCGTGATGTCTACGAGCAGTACTTC,CASSVAARDVYEQYF
NA,TRBV4-3,TRBD1,TRBJ2-7,TGCGCCAGCAGCCAAGGCCCCGGACAGGAGTACGCCTACGAGCAGTACTTC,CASSQGPGQEYAYEQYF
NA,TRBV12-3/TRBV12-4,TRBD2,TRBJ2-1,TGTGCCAGCAGTTGGAACGGGAGGGGGAATGAGCAGTTCTTC,CASSWNGRGNEQFF
few,TRBV7-8,NA,TRBJ2-1,TGTGCCAGCATAGGAAGATACAATGAGCAGTTCTTC,CASIGRYNEQFF
once,TRBV3-1,TRBD1,TRBJ1-2,TGTGCCAGCAGCCCAGGACAGGCTCTTTATGGCTACACCTTC,CASSPGQALYGYTF
NA,TRBV11-2,TRBD1,TRBJ2-7,TGTGCCAGCAGCTTAGATCTGACAGGGGGGCTGTACGAGCAGTACTTC,CASSLDLTGGLYEQYF
few,TRBV7-6,TRBD2,TRBJ2-1,TGTGCCAGCAGTTCGGGGTGGACTAGCTTGGATGAGCAGTTCTTC,CASSSGWTSLDEQFF
few,TRBV7-8,NA,TRBJ2-3,TGTGCCAGCAGCGCACATATCACAGATACGCAGTATTTT,CASSAHITDTQYF
few,TRBV12-3/TRBV12-4,NA,TRBJ2-3,TGTGCCAGCAGTTTCGAGGATACGCAGTATTTT,CASSFEDTQYF
NA,TRBV7-8,NA,TRBJ2-1,TGTGCCAGCAGCTTGACGACGGGGTTATACAATGAGCAGTTCTTC,CASSLTTGLYNEQFF
NA,TRBV11-2,NA,TRBJ2-1,TGTGCCAGCAGCTCCCATTCGAGTCGGCCCTACAATGAGCAGTTCTTC,CASSSHSSRPYNEQFF
few,TRBV12-3/TRBV12-4,NA,TRBJ2-2,TGTGCCATCCCCCAGGGTACGAACACCGGGGAGCTGTTTTTT,CAIPQGTNTGELFF
few,TRBV7-9,NA,TRBJ2-1,TGTGCCAGCAGCCCCCGGGACTACAATGAGCAGTTCTTC,CASSPRDYNEQFF
few,TRBV5-1,NA,TRBJ1-6,TGCGCCAGCAGCCCCGGACCGGATAATTCACCCCTCCACTTT,CASSPGPDNSPLHF
many,TRBV24-1,NA,TRBJ2-2,TGTGCCACCAGTGACGGCAGGGACACCGGGGAGCTGTTTTTT,CATSDGRDTGELFF
NA,TRBV30,NA,TRBJ1-1,TGTGCCTGGAGTCGGGAACTTGGCACTGAAGCTTTCTTT,CAWSRELGTEAFF
NA,TRBV24-1,TRBD2,TRBJ2-2,TGTGCCACCAGTGATAGCGGGGGGAGGAACACCGGGGAGCTGTTTTTT,CATSDSGGRNTGELFF
NA,TRBV29-1,TRBD2,TRBJ2-7,TGCAGCGTGGTCGAGCGGGAGTCCGAGCAGTACTTC,CSVVERESEQYF
NA,TRBV27,NA,TRBJ1-5,TGTGCCAGCAGTTTATCTGTTTCGGGAGATCAGCCCCAGCATTTT,CASSLSVSGDQPQHF
NA,TRBV7-6,NA,TRBJ1-2,TGTGCAACCGGGCCGGGGCGCGCGGGCTACACCTTC,CATGPGRAGYTF
NA,TRBV27,NA,TRBJ2-7,TGTGCCAGCAGTTCTCGAAGTCTCCATACTACCGGAGCTCCGGGCGCCTACGAGCAGTACTTC,CASSSRSLHTTGAPGAYEQYF
NA,TRBV10-3,NA,TRBJ2-2,TGTGCCATTTCGCGAAGAGACACCGGGGAGCTGTTTTTT,CAISRRDTGELFF